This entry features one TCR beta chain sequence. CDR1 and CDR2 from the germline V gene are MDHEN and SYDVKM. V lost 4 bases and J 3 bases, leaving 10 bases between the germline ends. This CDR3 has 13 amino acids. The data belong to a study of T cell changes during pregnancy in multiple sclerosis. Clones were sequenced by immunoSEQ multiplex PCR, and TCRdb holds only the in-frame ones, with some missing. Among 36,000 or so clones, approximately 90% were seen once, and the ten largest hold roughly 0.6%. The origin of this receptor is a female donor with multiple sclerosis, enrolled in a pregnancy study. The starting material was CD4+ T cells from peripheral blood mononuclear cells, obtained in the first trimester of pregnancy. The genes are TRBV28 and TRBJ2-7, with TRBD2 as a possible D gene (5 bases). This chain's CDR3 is CASSSSRGYEQYF. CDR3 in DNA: TGTGCCAGCAGTTCGAGTCGGGGCTACGAGCAGTACTTC. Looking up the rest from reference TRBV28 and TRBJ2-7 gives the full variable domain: DVKVTQSSRYLVKRTGEKVFLECVQDMDHENMFWYRQDPGLGLRLIYFSYDVKMKEKGDIPEGYSVSREKKERFSLILESASTNQTSMYLCASSSSRGYEQYFGPGTRLTVT.